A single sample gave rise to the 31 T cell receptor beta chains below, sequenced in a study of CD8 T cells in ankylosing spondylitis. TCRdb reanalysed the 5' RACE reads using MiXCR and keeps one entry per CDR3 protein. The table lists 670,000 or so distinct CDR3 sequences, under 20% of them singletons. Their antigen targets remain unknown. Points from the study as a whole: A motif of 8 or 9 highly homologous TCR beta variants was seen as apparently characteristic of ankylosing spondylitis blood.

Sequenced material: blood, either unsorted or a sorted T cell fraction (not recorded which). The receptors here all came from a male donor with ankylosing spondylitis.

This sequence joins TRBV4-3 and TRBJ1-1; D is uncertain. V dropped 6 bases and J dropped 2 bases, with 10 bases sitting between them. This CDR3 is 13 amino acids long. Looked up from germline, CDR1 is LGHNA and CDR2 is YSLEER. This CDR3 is CASRNNLNTEAFF. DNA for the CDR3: TGCGCCAGCAGGAACAATTTAAACACTGAAGCTTTCTTT.

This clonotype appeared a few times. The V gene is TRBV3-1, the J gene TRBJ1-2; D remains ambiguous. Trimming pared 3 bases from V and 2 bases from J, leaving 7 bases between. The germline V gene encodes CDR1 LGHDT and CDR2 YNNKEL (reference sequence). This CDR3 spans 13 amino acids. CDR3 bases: TGTGCCAGCAGCCATTCGGGGAACTATGGCTACACCTTC. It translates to CASSHSGNYGYTF.

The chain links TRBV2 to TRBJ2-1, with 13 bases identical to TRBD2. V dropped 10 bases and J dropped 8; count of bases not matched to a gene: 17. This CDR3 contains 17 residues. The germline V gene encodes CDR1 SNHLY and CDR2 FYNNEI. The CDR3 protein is CANTPAATSGGRDEQFF. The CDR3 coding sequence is TGTGCCAACACCCCTGCAGCGACTAGCGGGGGGAGGGATGAGCAGTTCTTC.

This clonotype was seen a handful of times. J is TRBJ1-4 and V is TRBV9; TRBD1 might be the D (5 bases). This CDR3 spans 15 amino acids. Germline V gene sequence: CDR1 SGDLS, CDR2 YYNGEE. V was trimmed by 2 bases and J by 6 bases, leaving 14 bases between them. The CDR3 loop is CASSVEPGRDEKLFF. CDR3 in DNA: TGTGCCAGCAGCGTCGAACCGGGGCGGGATGAAAAACTGTTTTTT.

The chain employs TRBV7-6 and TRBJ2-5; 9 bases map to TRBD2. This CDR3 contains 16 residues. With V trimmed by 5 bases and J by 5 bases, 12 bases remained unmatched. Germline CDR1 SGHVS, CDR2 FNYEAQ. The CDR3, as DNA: TGTGCCAGCAGCCCGGGGACTAGCTGGGGCCCGGAGACCCAGTACTTC. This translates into CASSPGTSWGPETQYF.

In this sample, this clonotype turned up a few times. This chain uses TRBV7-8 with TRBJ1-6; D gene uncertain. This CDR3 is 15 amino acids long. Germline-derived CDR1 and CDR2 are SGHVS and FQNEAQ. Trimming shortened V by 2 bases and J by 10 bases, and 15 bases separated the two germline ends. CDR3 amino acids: CASSLKRAGESPLHF. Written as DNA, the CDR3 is TGTGCCAGCAGCTTAAAGAGGGCAGGCGAATCACCCCTCCACTTT.

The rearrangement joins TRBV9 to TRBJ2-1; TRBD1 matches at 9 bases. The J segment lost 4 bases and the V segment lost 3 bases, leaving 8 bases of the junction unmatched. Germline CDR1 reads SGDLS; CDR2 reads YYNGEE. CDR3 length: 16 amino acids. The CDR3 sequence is CASSASLDRGYNEQFF. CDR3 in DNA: TGTGCCAGCAGCGCCTCCTTGGACAGGGGTTACAATGAGCAGTTCTTC.

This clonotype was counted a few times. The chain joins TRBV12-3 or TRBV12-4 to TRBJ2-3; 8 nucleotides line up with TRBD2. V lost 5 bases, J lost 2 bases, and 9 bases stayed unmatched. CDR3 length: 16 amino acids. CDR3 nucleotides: TGTGCCAGCAGTCTCCAGGCGGGGGGCCTCACAGATACGCAGTATTTT. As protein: CASSLQAGGLTDTQYF.

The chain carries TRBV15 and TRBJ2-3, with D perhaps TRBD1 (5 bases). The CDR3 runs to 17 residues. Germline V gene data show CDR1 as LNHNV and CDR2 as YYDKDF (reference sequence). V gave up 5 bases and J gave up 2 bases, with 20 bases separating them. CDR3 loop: CATSLKRTSPYTDTQYF. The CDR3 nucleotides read TGTGCCACCAGCCTCAAAAGGACATCACCATACACAGATACGCAGTATTTT.

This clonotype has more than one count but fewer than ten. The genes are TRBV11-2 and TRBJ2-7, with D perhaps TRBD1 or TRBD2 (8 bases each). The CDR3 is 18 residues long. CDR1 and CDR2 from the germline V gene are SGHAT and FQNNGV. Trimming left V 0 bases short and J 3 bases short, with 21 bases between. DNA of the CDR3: TGTGCCAGCAGCTTAGACGTTTTTAGCGGGACAGGATTCTACGAGCAGTACTTC. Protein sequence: CASSLDVFSGTGFYEQYF.

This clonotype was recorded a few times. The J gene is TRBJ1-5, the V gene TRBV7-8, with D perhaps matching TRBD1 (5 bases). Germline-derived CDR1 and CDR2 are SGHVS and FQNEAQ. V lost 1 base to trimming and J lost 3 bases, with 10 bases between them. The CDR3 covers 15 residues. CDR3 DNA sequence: TGTGCCAGCAGCTTAGTGGGGGGAGTCAATCAGCCCCAGCATTTT. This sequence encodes CASSLVGGVNQPQHF.

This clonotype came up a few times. CDR3 sequence: CASSRLGLDYNEQFF. CDR3 DNA: TGTGCCAGCAGTCGCCTTGGACTAGACTACAATGAGCAGTTCTTC. This sequence joins TRBV6-1 and TRBJ2-1, with 7 bases lining up with TRBD2. This CDR3 has 15 amino acids. Germline CDR1 is MNHNS and CDR2 is SASEGT. V lost 5 bases, J lost 3 bases, and 7 bases stayed unmatched.

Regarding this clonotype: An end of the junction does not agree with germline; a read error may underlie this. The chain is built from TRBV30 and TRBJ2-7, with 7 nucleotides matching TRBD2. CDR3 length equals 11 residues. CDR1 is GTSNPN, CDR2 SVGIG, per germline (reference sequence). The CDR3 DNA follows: TGTGCCTGGAGCCAAGGCGGGGGTTGGCACTTC. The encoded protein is CAWSQGGGWHF.

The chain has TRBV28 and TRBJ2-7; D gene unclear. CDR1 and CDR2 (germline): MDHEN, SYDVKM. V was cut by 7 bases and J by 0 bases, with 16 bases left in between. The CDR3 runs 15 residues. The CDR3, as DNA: TGTGCCAGCACCCAAAGGGCCAGAAGCTCCTACGAGCAGTACTTC. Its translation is CASTQRARSSYEQYF.

The DNA of the CDR3 is TGCAGTGTCCCGGACAGGGGGCTGGATCAGCCCCAGCATTTT. Translation: CSVPDRGLDQPQHF. The chain joins TRBV20-1 to TRBJ1-5, with TRBD1 identical over 11 bases. Per germline, CDR1 DFQATT and CDR2 SNEGSKA (reference sequence). The CDR3 covers 14 residues. Trimming took 7 bases from V and 5 from J; bases not matched to a gene: 7.

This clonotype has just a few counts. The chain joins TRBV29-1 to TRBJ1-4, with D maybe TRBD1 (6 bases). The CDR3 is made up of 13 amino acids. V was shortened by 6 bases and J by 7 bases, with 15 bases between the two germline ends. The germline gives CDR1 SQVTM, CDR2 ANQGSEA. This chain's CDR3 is CSVNSGTSEKLFF. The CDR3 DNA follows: TGCAGCGTGAATTCCGGGACAAGTGAAAAACTGTTTTTT.

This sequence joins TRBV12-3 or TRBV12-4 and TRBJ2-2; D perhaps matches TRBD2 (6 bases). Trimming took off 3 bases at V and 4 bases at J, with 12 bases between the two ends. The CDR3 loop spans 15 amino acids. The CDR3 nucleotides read TGTGCCAGCAGTTTTGGAGGGGTGAGCACCGGGGAGCTGTTTTTT. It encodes CASSFGGVSTGELFF.

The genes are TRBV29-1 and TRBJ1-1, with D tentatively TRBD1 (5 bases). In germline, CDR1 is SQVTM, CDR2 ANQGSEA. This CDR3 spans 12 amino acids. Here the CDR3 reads CTFRRGNTEAFF. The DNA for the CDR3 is TGCACCTTTCGACGGGGCAACACTGAAGCTTTCTTT.

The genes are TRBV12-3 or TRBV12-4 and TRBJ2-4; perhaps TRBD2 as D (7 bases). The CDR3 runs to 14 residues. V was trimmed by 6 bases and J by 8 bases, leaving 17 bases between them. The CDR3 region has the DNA TGTGCCAGCAGGGGGGGGCTGAGGAGTGACATTCAGTACTTC. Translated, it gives CASRGGLRSDIQYF.

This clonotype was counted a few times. The CDR3, as DNA: TGCGCCAGCAGCGAAAGGACGAATTCACCCCTCCACTTT. Translating gives CASSERTNSPLHF. The rearrangement links TRBV5-1 to TRBJ1-6; D not certain. The V and J ends lost 4 bases and 7 bases respectively, with 9 bases between them. CDR1 is SGHRS and CDR2 is YFSETQ in the germline V gene. The CDR3 extends over 13 amino acids.

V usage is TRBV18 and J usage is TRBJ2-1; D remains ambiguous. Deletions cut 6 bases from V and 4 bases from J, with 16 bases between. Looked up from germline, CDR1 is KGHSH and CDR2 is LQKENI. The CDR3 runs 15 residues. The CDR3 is CASSPDGFGYNEQFF. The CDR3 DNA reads TGTGCCAGCTCGCCGGACGGGTTCGGTTACAATGAGCAGTTCTTC.

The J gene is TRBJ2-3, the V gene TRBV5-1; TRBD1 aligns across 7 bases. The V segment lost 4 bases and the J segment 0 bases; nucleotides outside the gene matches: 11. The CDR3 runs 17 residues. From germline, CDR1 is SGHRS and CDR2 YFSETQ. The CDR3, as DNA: TGCGCCAGCAGCGAGAAACGGGACAGCCCTAGCACAGATACGCAGTATTTT. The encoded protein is CASSEKRDSPSTDTQYF.

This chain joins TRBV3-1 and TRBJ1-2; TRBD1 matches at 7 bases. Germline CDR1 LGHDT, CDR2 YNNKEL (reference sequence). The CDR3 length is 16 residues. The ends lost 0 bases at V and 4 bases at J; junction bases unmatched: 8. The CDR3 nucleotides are TGTGCCAGCAGCCAAGATTTGGTAGGGGGCATCTATGGCTACACCTTC. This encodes CASSQDLVGGIYGYTF.

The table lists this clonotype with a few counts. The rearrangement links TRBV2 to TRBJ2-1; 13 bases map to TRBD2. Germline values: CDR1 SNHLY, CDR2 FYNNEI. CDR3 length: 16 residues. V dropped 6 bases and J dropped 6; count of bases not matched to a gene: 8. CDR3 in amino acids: CASRATTSGGANEQFF. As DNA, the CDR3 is TGTGCCAGCAGGGCTACTACTAGCGGGGGGGCCAATGAGCAGTTCTTC.

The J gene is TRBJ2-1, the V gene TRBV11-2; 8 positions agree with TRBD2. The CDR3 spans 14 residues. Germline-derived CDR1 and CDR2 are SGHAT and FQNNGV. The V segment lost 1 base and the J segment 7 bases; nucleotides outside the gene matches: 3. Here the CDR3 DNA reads TGTGCCAGCAGCTTAGCCGGGACTAGGAATGAGCAGTTCTTC. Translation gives CASSLAGTRNEQFF. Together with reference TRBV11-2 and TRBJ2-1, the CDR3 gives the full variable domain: EAGVAQSPRYKIIEKRQSVAFWCNPISGHATLYWYQQILGQGPKLLIQFQNNGVVDDSQLPKDRFSAERLKGVDSTLKIQPAKLEDSAVYLCASSLAGTRNEQFFGPGTRLTVL.

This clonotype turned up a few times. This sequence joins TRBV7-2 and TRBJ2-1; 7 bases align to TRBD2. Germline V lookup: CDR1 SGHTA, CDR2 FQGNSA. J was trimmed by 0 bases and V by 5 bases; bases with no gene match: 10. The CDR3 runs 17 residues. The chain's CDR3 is CASSKFGASGSYNEQFF. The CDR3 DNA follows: TGTGCCAGCAGCAAATTCGGGGCTAGCGGCTCCTACAATGAGCAGTTCTTC.

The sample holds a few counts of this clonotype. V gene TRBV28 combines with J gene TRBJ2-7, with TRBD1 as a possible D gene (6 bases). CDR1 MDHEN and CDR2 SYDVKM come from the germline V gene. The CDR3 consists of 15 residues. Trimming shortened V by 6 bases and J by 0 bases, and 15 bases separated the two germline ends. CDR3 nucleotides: TGTGCCAGCAGATCGTCCGGGACAAACTCCTACGAGCAGTACTTC. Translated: CASRSSGTNSYEQYF.

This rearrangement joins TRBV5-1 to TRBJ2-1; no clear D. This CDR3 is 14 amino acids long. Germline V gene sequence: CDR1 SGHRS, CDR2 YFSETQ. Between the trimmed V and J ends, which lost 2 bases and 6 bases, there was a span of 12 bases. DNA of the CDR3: TGCGCCAGCAGCTTAGGCAGGCCGGGCAATGAGCAGTTCTTC. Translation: CASSLGRPGNEQFF.

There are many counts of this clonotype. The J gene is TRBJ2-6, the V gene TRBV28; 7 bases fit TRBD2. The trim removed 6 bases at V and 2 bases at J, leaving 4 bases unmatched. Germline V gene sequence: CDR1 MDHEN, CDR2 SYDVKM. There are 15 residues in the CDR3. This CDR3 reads CASSLGGAGANVLTF. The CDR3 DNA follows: TGTGCCAGCAGCTTGGGGGGGGCTGGGGCCAACGTCCTGACTTTC.

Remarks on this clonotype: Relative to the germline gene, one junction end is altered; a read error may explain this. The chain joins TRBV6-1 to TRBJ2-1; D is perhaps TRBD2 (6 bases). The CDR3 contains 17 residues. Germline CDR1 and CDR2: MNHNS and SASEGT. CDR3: CASSTAGGYPSNNEQFF. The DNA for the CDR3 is TGTGCCAGCAGTACCGCTGGGGGGTATCCCTCCAACAATGAGCAGTTCTTC.

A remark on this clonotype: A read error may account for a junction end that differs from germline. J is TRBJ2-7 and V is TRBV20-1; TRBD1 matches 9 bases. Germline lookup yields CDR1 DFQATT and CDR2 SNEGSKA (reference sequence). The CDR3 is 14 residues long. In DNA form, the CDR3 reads TGCAGAGCTAACCCCGGGACAGGGTCCTACGAGCAGTACTTC. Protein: CRANPGTGSYEQYF.